The present T cell receptor (beta chain) was sequenced within a study of cytomegalovirus exposure and HLA in healthy donors (dated by TCRdb to the late 2010s). General notes on the study: According to an earlier analysis of a few hundred of the donors, about 179 million T cells yielded roughly 110 million unique TCR beta sequences and 250 to 350 Gb of sequence data. Roughly 290 gigabases of sequencing data and 70 million to 100 million unique TCR sequences made up an early release that covered about 640 HLA-typed donors. Of the 300 to 500 genotyped donors, 81% were placed in the genetic ancestry cluster associated with self-reported Caucasian donors. The study aimed to test whether signatures of past pathogen exposure could be identified by cataloging public T cell receptors. The study profiled the T cell repertoires of hundreds of subjects by immunosequencing and related them to cytomegalovirus serostatus. Besides the first cohort of about 730 subjects, a separate validation cohort made up of 95 to 150 different subjects was used. To predict cytomegalovirus infection status, the study combined high-throughput TCR immunosequencing, statistical association of individual TCRs with disease status, and machine learning. To study patterns of TCR occurrence, a later analysis re-analyzed previously published TCR beta repertoires from 650 to 750 donors and added high-resolution HLA genotyping. Rather than using new phenotypic data, the later analysis identified candidate immune exposures from TCR beta sequences and from how often those sequences occurred across donors. An earlier analysis of around 640 of the donors used high-throughput TCR beta sequencing to judge whether each TCR beta V gene segment behaved as functional or pseudogenic. Donor age, sex, ethnicity and CMV serostatus were collected together with the repertoire data. Genome-wide SNP genotypes for about three fifths of the roughly 670 donors were used in a later genetic analysis, which treated that subset as a discovery cohort. All discovery cohort repertoires had been generated on a single sequencing platform. Class I and class II HLA loci were covered by the typing at four-digit resolution. Typing coverage differed by locus: A, B, C, DRB1 and DQB1 were typed in about 620-640 donors, DQA1 in around 500, DPA1 in 600 to 610, and DPB1 in approximately 450. Because of strong linkage in the cohort, 4 to 6 DR-DQ haplotypes were treated as single units for association and clustering. On average, around 240,000 unique TCR beta nucleotide sequences were sequenced per donor among about 400 genotyped donors of the cohort, with 15% to 20% of those sequences being non-productive.

Library method: the immunoSEQ multiplex PCR assay. A mixture of 60 forward primers for TCR Vbeta segments and 13 reverse primers for TCR Jbeta segments was used in the multiplex PCR. Amplification of the CDR3 region of rearranged TCR beta genes was performed with a multiplex PCR assay on genomic DNA. On the Illumina HiSeq System, the amplified TCR beta libraries were sequenced as 87-base-pair reads. As for the authors' bioinformatics: Across the 600 to 700 repertoires, a later analysis counted around 80 million unique TCR beta chains, around 10 million of which were shared by at least two donors. Raw reads were error-corrected and collapsed into unique sequences with a nearest-neighbor algorithm that merged closely related sequences to remove PCR and sequencing errors. CDR3 sequences were aligned to IMGT reference sequences to assign V, D and J gene segments. For a sequence to be retained, a match of at least six nucleotides to both a V gene segment and a J gene segment was required. Rearrangements were called productive when the CDR3 lacked stop codons and stayed in frame with V and J; all others were non-productive. Following IMGT convention, CDR3 was defined as the stretch from the second conserved V-encoded cysteine to the conserved J-encoded phenylalanine. The earlier analysis of about 530 of the donors excluded any sequence lacking an unambiguous match to a single V gene segment. In an earlier analysis of a few hundred of the donors, V segments were called functional above 56.7% productive rearrangements and were called segregating when the between-donor standard deviation exceeded 5%. A statistical classification framework was built to diagnose cytomegalovirus status from the catalog of TCR beta chain sequences. In a later analysis, V and J genes were assigned by comparing TCR nucleotide sequences against IMGT/GENE-DB human TR gene sequences. The TCRdist pipeline was used in a later analysis to assign CDR3 sequences and most-parsimonious VDJ recombination scenarios. A later analysis defined each TCR beta chain by its CDR3 amino acid sequence plus V-gene family, and excluded reads lacking a unique V-gene family. To address suspected cross-contamination and a sequencing artifact, a later analysis removed around 590 highly shared, low-generation-probability nucleotide sequences. In a later analysis, a clonal expansion index for each public chain was calculated from normalized within-repertoire ranks of inferred template counts. A later analysis computed generation probabilities with a VDJ recombination model fitted to out-of-frame rearrangements, and checked the results against IGoR. A later analysis scored TCR-TCR, TCR-HLA and TCR-CMV co-occurrence with hypergeometric tests, applying a repertoire-size bias correction to TCR pairs. False discovery rates were estimated in a later analysis by permuting HLA or CMV assignments 20 times. A later analysis grouped co-occurring TCRs with DBSCAN, adding TCRdist sequence similarity when clustering within HLA-allele-positive subsets. Co-occurrence clustering excluded repertoires with fewer than 30,000 or more than 120,000 public chains, plus five with anomalous nucleotide sharing. The clones in this table, taken by TCRdb from immuneACCESS, are in-frame only. Not every clone is retained; where verified, under half of the shortfall comes from an unresolved V gene, and the cause of the rest is unknown. D and trimming come from the DNA, and the V and J calls and clone size come from that table. The sample yields 150,000 to 250,000 clones; over 65% were counted once. Jointly, the top ten make up roughly 0.098% of the sample.

Study-wide findings and limitations: Three of the identified cytomegalovirus-associated TCR beta chains were confirmed in vitro to be specific for cytomegalovirus antigens. The cohort was sequenced for TCR beta chains only, and without alpha or paired-chain data the features that could be detected were limited. A total of fewer than 200 TCR beta chains were listed by the study as associated with cytomegalovirus. Most TCR sequences were observed very rarely across donors, whereas some public TCRs were present in many individuals. Compared with equally common non-associated chains, HLA-associated TCR beta chains in a later analysis were more clonally expanded and had lower generation probabilities. Some IMGT-functional V segments, including TRBV6-2 and TRBV6-3, could not be told apart with the 87-base-pair reads, so those segments were excluded. A later analysis found that TCR association rates varied across HLA loci, with DRB1 alleles showing the most associated TCRs and HLA-C alleles the fewest. The sequencing pipeline was judged likely to have produced a cluster of highly shared sequence variants as a technical artifact. A further reported finding was that TCR beta sequences accurately predicted the HLA-A and HLA-B alleles for most subjects in the first cohort. V-gene and J-gene trimming of TCR beta chains was associated with a missense DCLRE1C variant in a later genetic analysis, and the association was replicated in an independent cohort. Correlated functional status among segregating V segments might reflect linkage disequilibrium, but an unknown experimental factor could not be ruled out. According to a later genetic analysis, donors in an Asian-associated ancestry cluster had fewer N-insertions in productive TCRs than the approximately 710-donor mean. In an earlier analysis of some 640 of the donors, most TCR beta V segments were observed in productive rearrangements about 87% or about 30% of the time, broadly matching IMGT annotations. In both the original and validation cohorts, the classifier was reported to diagnose cytomegalovirus status with high specificity and sensitivity. Because counts were too low, around 18 rarely observed V segments, including chromosome 9 orphons, were left out of the earlier analysis of 500 to 750 of the donors. The authors suggested that the approach could potentially be generalized to other disease states and immunological phenotypes. Because some donors lacked HLA typing at each locus, the association tests relied only on the typed subset. According to a later analysis, most CMV-associated TCR beta chains appeared to be HLA-restricted, and the HLA associations seemed to be driven largely by CMV exposure. When HLA alleles, especially DR and DQ, strongly co-occurred, TCR associations were difficult to assign to individual alleles. The only immune exposure information available for the cohort was CMV serostatus. In a later analysis, several top co-occurrence clusters were reported to appear linked to parvovirus B19, influenza, CMV and Epstein-Barr virus. Specific HLA alleles were associated with 15,000 to 20,000 TCR beta sequences at a false discovery rate of 0.05 in a later analysis. Presence/absence analyses assumed roughly uniform sequencing depth across donors, an assumption that may not hold.

The cohort comprised fewer than 750 healthy bone marrow donors. At the time of sampling, every cohort member was nominally healthy, though immune exposures that went unrecorded were likely present. The donor tested CMV seronegative and was one of the 352 seronegative cohort members. A peripheral blood sample was provided by each donor, and peripheral blood mononuclear cells were used for TCR beta sequencing. Genomic DNA extraction from the blood cell samples was performed with the Qiagen DNeasy Blood Extraction Kit. CDR3 length: 18 amino acids, cysteine to phenylalanine. Left in the record is the CDR3 DNA by itself, 54 bases read in frame from the first base. Here V drops 2 bases and J drops 6 bases, and the junction holds 14 bases not matched to any gene. From the germline V gene, CDR1 is SGDLS and CDR2 is YYNGEE. A note on this clone: This clone's antigen is unknown. No clone much larger than this one lies a single base away; base qualities are absent.

Source material: PBMCs. The source is a boy between 2 and 10 years old in good health and CMV-seronegative. This chain joins TRBV9 to TRBJ1-2, with 12 bases in between that match TRBD1. The DNA is TGTGCCAGCAGCGTTAGTCCGACCGGGACAGGGGGCGGGGATGGCTACACCTTC. This codes for CASSVSPTGTGGGDGYTF.